This T cell receptor beta chain originates from a study of follicular helper T cells after annual influenza vaccination. Study details: After each seasonal flu vaccination, blood came on days 0, 7 and 28.

Here immunoSEQ multiplex PCR was the method, and the copy in TCRdb shows in-frame clones only, minus some. The sample includes about 4,800 clones, approximately 89% seen only once; the top ten take 1.3% to 1.5%. Stated time point: 2013-2014 season, 7 days after vaccination. Adults were given seasonal inactivated influenza vaccine, and blood CD4 subsets were sorted before and after vaccination. Vaccine contraindications, substance abuse, HIV/AIDS, active malignancy and active illness excluded donors. The clonotype originates from an adult who received the influenza vaccine. This material consisted of CXCR5+ CD38- circulating T follicular helper cells from blood, taken 7 days after influenza vaccination. The sample's subset: circulating Tfh, non-naive CD4+CXCR5+PD-1+ (ICOS+CD38+ or ICOS-CD38-).

CDR3 residues: CASSGEGDGYTF. The CDR3 bases are TGTGCCAGCAGTGGAGAGGGGGATGGCTACACCTTC. J is TRBJ1-2 and V is TRBV11-1; tentative D call: TRBD1 (6 bases). This CDR3 contains 12 residues. The germline CDR1 and CDR2 sequences are SGHAT and FQDESV (reference sequence). Trimming shortened V by 6 bases and J by 6 bases, and 11 bases separated the two germline ends. Supplemented by reference TRBV11-1 and TRBJ1-2, the full variable domain reads EAEVAQSPRYKITEKSQAVAFWCDPISGHATLYWYRQILGQGPELLVQFQDESVVDDSQLPKDRFSAERLKGVDSTLKIQPAELGDSAMYLCASSGEGDGYTFGSGTRLTVV.